The source of this T cell receptor beta chain is a study of blood T cell repertoires in COVID-19. Study context: COVID-19 samples from acute and convalescent phases originated in the United States, Italy and Spain. T cells, B-cell-depleted T cells, or PBMCs provided the cDNA or gDNA that served as material.

This table comes from immunoSEQ multiplex PCR, and its TCRdb copy is limited to in-frame clones, with some not included. The table has around 150,000 clones, around 80% seen once. The study drew participants aged 18 to 89 years from under 30 US areas. Among Cohort 3 donors, those recovered had two negative PCRs, clearance, or symptom resolution. The sample taken for sequencing was PBMCs or T cells enriched from blood (not recorded which). The TCR sequence derives from a man aged 50 to 60 who had recovered from COVID-19.

CDR3 in amino acids: CASSPAGGGPRNEQFF. The CDR3, as DNA: TGTGCCAGCTCACCGGCCGGCGGGGGGCCGCGAAATGAGCAGTTCTTC. The chain links TRBV18 to TRBJ2-1; 8 bases align to TRBD2. The CDR3 extends over 16 amino acids. The junction had 11 bases not matched to a gene; V was cut back by 3 bases and J by 7 bases. Germline CDR1 KGHSH, CDR2 LQKENI.